The rows below give T cell receptor beta chains drawn from one sample of a study of shared clonotypes between healthy human individuals. Assay: immunoSEQ multiplex PCR; the TCRdb copy retains only in-frame clones and omits some. This sample has about 2 million clones, with about 95% found just once. Sequenced sample: naive CD8+ T cells sorted from blood. The receptors shown here come from a man aged 18 to 29 in good health. CDR3s include the opening cysteine and the closing phenylalanine or tryptophan. The D gene is left open where the match is weak. For some rows the clone size is stated as once, few or many, or as a class when expanded; others skip it.

j_gene: TRBJ2-1; d_gene: TRBD2; v_gene: TRBV28; abundance: NA; CDR3nt: TGTGCCAGCAGTCCTCCGGGACTAGCCAATGAGCAGTTCTTC; CDR3aa: CASSPPGLANEQFF
j_gene: TRBJ2-5; d_gene: NA; v_gene: TRBV5-8; abundance: NA; CDR3nt: TGTGCCAGCAGCTTGAATATTTTGAGGGGCCAAGAGACCCAGTACTTC; CDR3aa: CASSLNILRGQETQYF
j_gene: TRBJ2-7; d_gene: TRBD1; v_gene: TRBV29-1; abundance: NA; CDR3nt: TGCAGCGTTGAAGGACAGGGCGGCGAGCAGTACTTC; CDR3aa: CSVEGQGGEQYF
j_gene: TRBJ2-7; d_gene: NA; v_gene: TRBV30; abundance: NA; CDR3nt: TGTGCCTGGAGTGTAACAGGCGGCCCGTTCTCCTACGAGCAGTACTTC; CDR3aa: CAWSVTGGPFSYEQYF
j_gene: TRBJ2-1; d_gene: NA; v_gene: TRBV9; abundance: NA; CDR3nt: TGTGCCAGCAGCCCTCTCAGGGGGGATGAGCAGTTCTTC; CDR3aa: CASSPLRGDEQFF
j_gene: TRBJ2-3; d_gene: NA; v_gene: TRBV14; abundance: NA; CDR3nt: TGTGCCAGCAGCCAATTCCAATATTGGGGAGATACGCAGTATTTT; CDR3aa: CASSQFQYWGDTQYF
j_gene: TRBJ2-5; d_gene: NA; v_gene: TRBV19; abundance: NA; CDR3nt: TGTGCCACTTCCCGGGACTTAGAAGAGACCCAGTACTTC; CDR3aa: CATSRDLEETQYF
j_gene: TRBJ2-3; d_gene: TRBD2; v_gene: TRBV9; abundance: NA; CDR3nt: TGTGCCAGCAGCCCCTACAGCGGGGGAAGCTTCACAGATACGCAGTATTTT; CDR3aa: CASSPYSGGSFTDTQYF
j_gene: TRBJ2-3; d_gene: TRBD2; v_gene: TRBV11-2; abundance: NA; CDR3nt: TGTGCCAGCAGCCCTCGCCGGGAGCGGGAGGGATCAGATACGCAGTATTTT; CDR3aa: CASSPRREREGSDTQYF
j_gene: TRBJ2-7; d_gene: TRBD1; v_gene: TRBV6-6; abundance: NA; CDR3nt: TGTGCCAGCAGTTACTCGGGGGACAGGAGCTCCTACGAGCAGTACTTC; CDR3aa: CASSYSGDRSSYEQYF
j_gene: TRBJ2-1; d_gene: NA; v_gene: TRBV27; abundance: NA; CDR3nt: TGTGCCAGCATGATGGGGGCGGGAAGCTCCTACAATGAGCAGTTCTTC; CDR3aa: CASMMGAGSSYNEQFF
j_gene: TRBJ1-1; d_gene: NA; v_gene: TRBV27; abundance: once; CDR3nt: TGTGCCAGCATCGCCGACAACCCGACGACGAACACTGAAGCTTTCTTT; CDR3aa: CASIADNPTTNTEAFF
j_gene: TRBJ1-1; d_gene: NA; v_gene: TRBV28; abundance: NA; CDR3nt: TGTGCCAGCAGTTACACTGAAGCTTTCTTT; CDR3aa: CASSYTEAFF
j_gene: TRBJ1-5; d_gene: TRBD1; v_gene: TRBV6-1; abundance: once; CDR3nt: TGTGCCAGCAGTGAATTACAGACAGGGTGGTATCAGCCCCAGCATTTT; CDR3aa: CASSELQTGWYQPQHF
j_gene: TRBJ2-1; d_gene: NA; v_gene: TRBV6-1; abundance: NA; CDR3nt: TGTGCCAGCAGATCAGCGGAGCTCTCCTACAATGAGCAGTTCTTC; CDR3aa: CASRSAELSYNEQFF
j_gene: TRBJ2-5; d_gene: TRBD2; v_gene: TRBV29-1; abundance: NA; CDR3nt: TGCAGCGTTGAAGGGACTAGCGGGGAGCCGGGTGAGACCCAGTACTTC; CDR3aa: CSVEGTSGEPGETQYF
j_gene: TRBJ1-1; d_gene: NA; v_gene: TRBV28; abundance: NA; CDR3nt: TGTGCCAGCCAGGGGCTGAACACTGAAGCTTTCTTT; CDR3aa: CASQGLNTEAFF